This is a list of T cell receptor beta chains from one sample in a study of T cell responses to AZD1222 COVID-19 vaccine. Generated by immunoSEQ multiplex PCR, the TCRdb table keeps only in-frame clones and is missing some. This repertoire shows just over 60,000 clones, 76% found once; its top ten account for about 14%. The sequences come from peripheral blood, collected on day 0 of AZD1222 vaccination. Receptors originate from an adult in good health. Each CDR3 is given with its conserved first and last residue. The order of the fields is J gene, V gene, D gene, clone size, CDR3 DNA, CDR3 protein. The D gene is left open where the match is weak. Clone sizes are given selectively: once, few, many, or a class where the clone is expanded.

J: TRBJ1-1
V: TRBV6-5
D: -
size: -
DNA: TGTGCCAGCAGTAATGGCCAATACGAAGCTTTCTTT
CDR3: CASSNGQYEAFF

J: TRBJ2-1
V: TRBV7-9
D: -
size: -
DNA: TGTGCCAGCAGCCCCTATCGGGGGGCGCTAAACAATGAGCAGTTCTTC
CDR3: CASSPYRGALNNEQFF

J: TRBJ1-5
V: TRBV19
D: -
size: -
DNA: TGTGCCAGTAGCGGGGCAGCGCCAACGCCCCAGCATTTT
CDR3: CASSGAAPTPQHF

J: TRBJ2-2
V: TRBV28
D: -
size: -
DNA: TGTGCCAGCCGGCAGTCGGGTTCCACCGGGGAGCTGTTTTTT
CDR3: CASRQSGSTGELFF

J: TRBJ2-4
V: TRBV12-3/TRBV12-4
D: TRBD1
size: -
DNA: TGTGCCAGCAGCCCCACCAGGGGGCAAAAGGACTTC
CDR3: CASSPTRGQKDF

J: TRBJ2-1
V: TRBV4-3
D: -
size: -
DNA: TGCGCCAGCAGCCAAACGATGACAGGTAATGAGCAGTTCTTC
CDR3: CASSQTMTGNEQFF

J: TRBJ2-7
V: TRBV18
D: -
size: -
DNA: TGTGCCAGCTCACCCCCCGGGACTGTGACTCCCGAGCAGTACTTC
CDR3: CASSPPGTVTPEQYF

J: TRBJ2-7
V: TRBV4-3
D: TRBD1
size: -
DNA: TGCGCCAGCAGCCACGGACAGGGACCGTCCTACGAGCAGTACTTC
CDR3: CASSHGQGPSYEQYF

J: TRBJ1-6
V: TRBV5-1
D: TRBD1
size: -
DNA: TGCGCCAGCAGCTTGTCGTCACAGGGGGATTCACCCCTCCACTTT
CDR3: CASSLSSQGDSPLHF

J: TRBJ2-7
V: TRBV7-9
D: -
size: -
DNA: TGTGCCAGCAGCCCCTCGGGCGGGTCCGAGCAGTACTTC
CDR3: CASSPSGGSEQYF

J: TRBJ1-4
V: TRBV4-3
D: TRBD1
size: few
DNA: TGCGCCAGCAGCCCAGTTATAACAGGGGGCCTAGGCGGTGAAAAACTGTTTTTT
CDR3: CASSPVITGGLGGEKLFF

J: TRBJ2-3
V: TRBV9
D: -
size: -
DNA: TGTGCCAGCAGCGTAGCAGTGGGGGACACAGATACGCAGTATTTT
CDR3: CASSVAVGDTDTQYF

J: TRBJ1-2
V: TRBV19
D: -
size: -
DNA: TGTGCCAGTAGTAAAAGTGCCTTGGGGGCTTCTCGCTACACCTTC
CDR3: CASSKSALGASRYTF

J: TRBJ1-2
V: TRBV3-1/TRBV3-2
D: -
size: -
DNA: TGTGCCAGCAGCCAAGACACAGTATATGGCTACACCTTC
CDR3: CASSQDTVYGYTF

J: TRBJ2-7
V: TRBV28
D: -
size: once
DNA: TGTGCCAGCAGTTTGATGGGCAGGGTCAACGAGCAGTACTTC
CDR3: CASSLMGRVNEQYF

J: TRBJ1-4
V: TRBV29-1
D: -
size: -
DNA: TGCAGCGTTGCCCAGGGGAATGAAAAACTGTTTTTT
CDR3: CSVAQGNEKLFF

J: TRBJ2-1
V: TRBV10-1
D: TRBD2
size: -
DNA: TGCGCCAGCAGTGACCCTAGCGGGGGGGCAAATGAGCAGTTCTTC
CDR3: CASSDPSGGANEQFF

J: TRBJ1-1
V: TRBV27
D: TRBD1
size: -
DNA: TGTGCCAGCAGTTTACCCGACAGGGGAACTTTCTTT
CDR3: CASSLPDRGTFF

J: TRBJ1-2
V: TRBV9
D: TRBD1
size: once
DNA: TGTGCCAGCAGCCCCCAGGGGGCAGACCATGGCTACACCTTC
CDR3: CASSPQGADHGYTF

J: TRBJ2-1
V: TRBV5-4
D: -
size: many
DNA: TGTGCCAGCAGCTTAGGAGCTGAGCAGTTCTTC
CDR3: CASSLGAEQFF

J: TRBJ1-1
V: TRBV3-1/TRBV3-2
D: -
size: -
DNA: TGTGCCAGCAGCCAAGGGCAGGAGCGGTCTGAAGCTTTCTTT
CDR3: CASSQGQERSEAFF

J: TRBJ2-3
V: TRBV28
D: -
size: -
DNA: TGTGCCAGCAGTGTAAGTGAGACTGATAGCACAGATACGCAGTATTTT
CDR3: CASSVSETDSTDTQYF

J: TRBJ2-4
V: TRBV27
D: -
size: -
DNA: TGTGCCAGCAGTCCGTTAGCCAAAAACATTCAGTACTTC
CDR3: CASSPLAKNIQYF

J: TRBJ2-2
V: TRBV5-4
D: TRBD1
size: -
DNA: TGTGCCAGCAGCCGCGACAGGGTAAACACCGGGGAGCTGTTTTTT
CDR3: CASSRDRVNTGELFF

J: TRBJ1-1
V: TRBV6-6
D: -
size: -
DNA: TGTGCCAGCAGTTACTCGGCAGGGATAACTGAAGCTTTCTTT
CDR3: CASSYSAGITEAFF

J: TRBJ1-6
V: TRBV19
D: -
size: medium-sized
DNA: TGTGCCAGTAGCTCCACCAATTCACCCCTCCACTTT
CDR3: CASSSTNSPLHF

J: TRBJ1-1
V: TRBV7-2
D: TRBD1
size: -
DNA: TGTGCCAGCAGTCCCGGGCAGGGGGATACTGAAGCTTTCTTT
CDR3: CASSPGQGDTEAFF

J: TRBJ1-3
V: TRBV6-1
D: -
size: -
DNA: TGTGCCAGCAGTGAAGCGAGGCCAGGGCGAGGAAACACCATATATTTT
CDR3: CASSEARPGRGNTIYF

J: TRBJ2-3
V: TRBV28
D: TRBD1
size: few
DNA: TGTGCCAGCAGTCCAATAATCCGGACAGGGCGTAGCGCAGATACGCAGTATTTT
CDR3: CASSPIIRTGRSADTQYF

J: TRBJ1-5
V: TRBV7-2
D: -
size: -
DNA: TGTGCCAGCAGCTTAGCAGGTTTTGGTCAGCCCCAGCATTTT
CDR3: CASSLAGFGQPQHF

J: TRBJ1-4
V: TRBV7-2
D: -
size: few
DNA: TGTGCCAGCAGCTTAGGGGGACTTCGTGCTAATGAAAAACTGTTTTTT
CDR3: CASSLGGLRANEKLFF

J: TRBJ2-3
V: TRBV9
D: TRBD1
size: -
DNA: TGTGCCAGCAGCGTAGCCTCCCAAGGGGGCGAGGGTACGCAGTATTTT
CDR3: CASSVASQGGEGTQYF

J: TRBJ2-5
V: TRBV18
D: -
size: -
DNA: TGTGCCAGCTCGCCACAGGGCCTTGCAAGAGAGACCCAGTACTTC
CDR3: CASSPQGLARETQYF

J: TRBJ2-1
V: TRBV5-5
D: -
size: few
DNA: TGTGCCAGCAGCTTGGATGAGGGACCCTACAATGAGCAGTTCTTC
CDR3: CASSLDEGPYNEQFF

J: TRBJ1-1
V: TRBV7-2
D: -
size: -
DNA: TGTGCCAGCAGCTTAGCCTCTTCCGGTCGCACTGAAGCTTTCTTT
CDR3: CASSLASSGRTEAFF

J: TRBJ1-6
V: TRBV25-1
D: TRBD1
size: -
DNA: TGTGCCAGCGGACAGGACACTTCACCCCTCCACTTT
CDR3: CASGQDTSPLHF

J: TRBJ2-7
V: TRBV5-1
D: TRBD2
size: -
DNA: TGCGCCAGCAGCTGGGGAGCGGGGGGTGAGCAGTACTTC
CDR3: CASSWGAGGEQYF

J: TRBJ1-1
V: TRBV9
D: -
size: -
DNA: TGTGCCAGCAGCGCCGGGGATCAGAACACTGAAGCTTTCTTT
CDR3: CASSAGDQNTEAFF

J: TRBJ2-2
V: TRBV5-1
D: -
size: -
DNA: TGCGCCAGCAGTATGCAGGGGACCGGGGAGCTGTTTTTT
CDR3: CASSMQGTGELFF

J: TRBJ2-7
V: TRBV6-1
D: -
size: -
DNA: TGTGCCAGCAGTGAGGACTATCCCCCGTACGAGCAGTACTTC
CDR3: CASSEDYPPYEQYF

J: TRBJ2-2
V: TRBV7-9
D: -
size: -
DNA: TGTGCCAGCAGCTCCGGTTGGGACACCGGGGAGCTGTTTTTT
CDR3: CASSSGWDTGELFF

J: TRBJ2-1
V: TRBV4-1
D: -
size: few
DNA: TGCGCCAGCAGCCAAGACTCCCCCCACTACAATGAGCAGTTCTTC
CDR3: CASSQDSPHYNEQFF

J: TRBJ2-7
V: TRBV2
D: -
size: few
DNA: TGTGCCAGCCAACAGGGAGGTCGAATGGTCGAGCAGTACTTC
CDR3: CASQQGGRMVEQYF

J: TRBJ2-6
V: TRBV9
D: -
size: -
DNA: TGTGCCAGCAGCGTAGCGCAGGTTGGGACCAACGTCCTGACTTTC
CDR3: CASSVAQVGTNVLTF

J: TRBJ1-1
V: TRBV14
D: -
size: -
DNA: TGTGCCAGCAGCCTTTTCAGGGGAACTGAAGCTTTCTTT
CDR3: CASSLFRGTEAFF

J: TRBJ1-1
V: TRBV30
D: -
size: -
DNA: TGTGCCTGGAGCGTTGACCCTTTTACTGAAGCTTTCTTT
CDR3: CAWSVDPFTEAFF

J: TRBJ2-1
V: TRBV6-2/TRBV6-3
D: -
size: -
DNA: TGTGCCAGCAGTTTTGATCGCTTTTACAATGAGCAGTTCTTC
CDR3: CASSFDRFYNEQFF

J: TRBJ2-7
V: TRBV6-2/TRBV6-3
D: TRBD2
size: -
DNA: TGTGCCAGCAGTCGGGGAGGCGGGGGGCTCCCCTACGAGCAGTACTTC
CDR3: CASSRGGGGLPYEQYF

J: TRBJ1-1
V: TRBV4-2
D: -
size: -
DNA: TGTGCCAGCAGCCAAGGGGGACTCCTGGGGACTGAAGCTTTCTTT
CDR3: CASSQGGLLGTEAFF

J: TRBJ1-6
V: TRBV19
D: -
size: once
DNA: TGTGCCAGTAGTATAGTCAATTATAATTCACCCCTCCACTTT
CDR3: CASSIVNYNSPLHF

J: TRBJ1-5
V: TRBV7-2
D: TRBD1
size: -
DNA: TGTGCCAGCAGCTCGGACAGGGTGAGCAATCAGCCCCAGCATTTT
CDR3: CASSSDRVSNQPQHF

J: TRBJ1-2
V: TRBV19
D: -
size: -
DNA: TGTGCCAGTAGTGCAATACAGGGCTACTATGGCTACACCTTC
CDR3: CASSAIQGYYGYTF

J: TRBJ1-5
V: TRBV7-2
D: -
size: -
DNA: TGTGCCAGCAGCATCTCCCGGGACCCGCGCCCGAATCAGCCCCAGCATTTT
CDR3: CASSISRDPRPNQPQHF

J: TRBJ2-7
V: TRBV9
D: -
size: -
DNA: TGTGCCAGCAGCGTAGGTGGAGAGGTCTCCTACGAGCAGTACTTC
CDR3: CASSVGGEVSYEQYF